Below, 29 T cell receptor beta chains from the same sample are listed, as sequenced in a study of CD8+ T cells in alopecia areata. The sample's treatment: oral pan-JAK inhibitor, 5-10 mg twice daily. RNA was extracted and reverse transcribed into cDNA as the sequencing template. Method: immunoSEQ multiplex PCR; TCRdb's copy keeps in-frame clones and lacks some. This sample has 150,000 to 200,000 clones, with roughly 46% found just once. This material consisted of CD8+ T cells sorted from blood, taken around week 53, from a patient treated with tofacitinib. All receptors come from a human donor with alopecia areata.

This clone was recorded many times. Other DNA sequences within the sample encode an identical CDR3. The chain joins TRBV5-1 to TRBJ1-2; no clear D. The CDR3 is 13 amino acids. Trimming removed 0 bases from V and 4 bases from J, with 7 bases in between. Germline V gene lookup returns CDR1 SGHRS and CDR2 YFSETQ. The chain's CDR3 is CASSLEVSYGYTF. In DNA form, the CDR3 reads TGCGCCAGCAGCTTGGAAGTCAGCTATGGCTACACCTTC. Supplemented by reference TRBV5-1 and TRBJ1-2, the full variable domain reads KAGVTQTPRYLIKTRGQQVTLSCSPISGHRSVSWYQQTPGQGLQFLFEYFSETQRNKGNFPGRFSGRQFSNSRSEMNVSTLELGDSALYLCASSLEVSYGYTFGSGTRLTVV.

The chain joins TRBV9 to TRBJ2-2, with a tentative D call TRBD1 (6 bases). The CDR3 covers 15 residues. V was clipped by 0 bases and J by 4 bases, with 10 bases between them. CDR1 and CDR2 (germline): SGDLS, YYNGEE. The CDR3 DNA reads TGTGCCAGCAGCGTAGGAGGGGGACCCACCGGGGAGCTGTTTTTT. This translates into CASSVGGGPTGELFF.

This clone was observed a single time. CDR3 amino acids: CASSEQAGRTGELFF. CDR3 sequence (DNA): TGTGCCAGCAGTGAACAGGCGGGGCGGACCGGGGAGCTGTTTTTT. The chain employs TRBV2 and TRBJ2-2, with D possibly matching TRBD2 (6 bases). This CDR3 contains 15 residues. Germline V lookup: CDR1 SNHLY, CDR2 FYNNEI. V was clipped by 2 bases and J by 5 bases, with 12 bases between them.

This chain links TRBV19 with TRBJ1-5; D not resolved. Trimming took off 6 bases at V and 0 bases at J, with 9 bases between the two ends. This CDR3 has 14 residues. Germline V gene lookup returns CDR1 LNHDA and CDR2 SQIVND (reference sequence). The CDR3 bases are TGTGCCAGTAGGGGAGGGTATAGCAATCAGCCCCAGCATTTT. It encodes CASRGGYSNQPQHF.

The CDR3 bases are TGCGCCAGCAGCTATAGATCCGGGGAGCTGTTTTTT. This codes for CASSYRSGELFF. The genes are TRBV5-1 and TRBJ2-2; D unresolved. The CDR3 totals 12 residues. V lost 3 bases, J lost 6 bases, and 6 bases lay in between. From germline, CDR1 is SGHRS and CDR2 YFSETQ.

The chain employs TRBV7-8 and TRBJ2-1, with D maybe TRBD1 (5 bases). With 1 base removed from V and 0 bases from J, the gap between germline ends came to 13 bases. Per germline, CDR1 SGHVS and CDR2 FQNEAQ. The CDR3 sequence is 17 residues long. CDR3 protein: CASSLGPDSRSYNEQFF. The CDR3 DNA reads as TGTGCCAGCAGCTTAGGGCCCGACAGCCGCTCCTACAATGAGCAGTTCTTC.

The V call is TRBV29-1, the J call TRBJ2-7; 7 nucleotides align to TRBD2. The CDR3 runs 15 residues. The V gene's germline CDR1 is SQVTM and CDR2 ANQGSEA. V lost 4 bases to trimming and J lost 5 bases; unmatched junction nucleotides: 14. The CDR3: CSVVGGGTYNHEQYF. The CDR3 DNA sequence: TGCAGCGTTGTTGGGGGAGGGACTTATAACCACGAGCAGTACTTC.

This clone occurred a few times. V and J are TRBV9 and TRBJ1-1; 7 nucleotides agree with TRBD1. This CDR3 region has 14 residues. Germline V lookup: CDR1 SGDLS, CDR2 YYNGEE. V dropped 4 bases and J dropped 4; count of bases not matched to a gene: 7. The CDR3 region has the DNA TGTGCCAGCAGCCCGAGGACAGGCGCCACTGAAGCTTTCTTT. As protein: CASSPRTGATEAFF.

The rearrangement links TRBV19 to TRBJ1-1; D ambiguous. CDR1 and CDR2 (germline): LNHDA, SQIVND (reference sequence). V dropped 6 bases and J dropped 0 bases, with 11 bases sitting between them. This CDR3 has 14 amino acids. The CDR3 is CASRLRAVNTEAFF. The CDR3 DNA reads as TGTGCCAGTAGGTTGAGGGCGGTGAACACTGAAGCTTTCTTT.

This chain uses TRBV2 with TRBJ2-4; 7 bases are a match to TRBD1. Germline trimming cut 7 bases from V and 1 base from J; bases unmatched to any gene: 10. The CDR3 length is 16 residues. The germline gives CDR1 SNHLY, CDR2 FYNNEI. The CDR3 nucleotides are TGTGCCAGCACCGATACAGGGGAAGGGGCCAAAAACATTCAGTACTTC. Encoded protein: CASTDTGEGAKNIQYF.

On this clone: One end of the junction is discordant with germline, which a read error may explain. The chain is built from TRBV7-7 and TRBJ2-1; 10 bases match TRBD1. The CDR3 has 15 amino acids. CDR1 is SSHAT, CDR2 FNYEAQ, per germline (reference sequence). As DNA, the CDR3 is TGTGCTAGCAGCTTGGGACAGGGGCGCAGTAATGAGCAGTTCTTC. Amino acid sequence: CASSLGQGRSNEQFF.

A few counts support this clone. The rearrangement joins TRBV27 to TRBJ1-1, with D maybe TRBD1 (5 bases). The CDR3 runs 13 residues. CDR1 and CDR2 from the germline V gene are MNHEY and SMNVEV (reference sequence). V was clipped by 6 bases and J by 1 base, with 9 bases between them. The CDR3 nucleotides read TGTGCCAGCAGATACCAGGGGAACACTGAAGCTTTCTTT. Its protein product is CASRYQGNTEAFF.

This chain uses TRBV7-3 with TRBJ1-6, with D maybe TRBD1 (6 bases). Trimming shortened V by 5 bases and J by 9 bases, and 14 bases separated the two germline ends. The CDR3 is 14 amino acids. Per the germline V gene, CDR1 is SGHTA and CDR2 is FQGTGA. The CDR3 here is CASSAGQSSSPLHF. Written as DNA, the CDR3 is TGTGCCAGCAGCGCCGGACAGTCTTCTTCACCCCTCCACTTT.

The V gene is TRBV2, the J gene TRBJ2-7; D remains ambiguous. Germline CDR1 and CDR2: SNHLY and FYNNEI. This CDR3 is built from 12 residues. V lost 9 bases and J 1 base, leaving 10 bases between the germline ends. For the CDR3, the DNA is TGTGCCAGTCAGACTGGTTCCTACGAGCAGTACTTC. It codes for CASQTGSYEQYF.

The V call is TRBV27, the J call TRBJ2-7; the D gene could be TRBD1 or TRBD2 (5 bases each). V lost 5 bases and J 4 bases, leaving 12 bases between the germline ends. Germline V gene lookup returns CDR1 MNHEY and CDR2 SMNVEV (reference sequence). The CDR3 is 13 amino acids. CDR3 nucleotide sequence: TGTGCCAGCAGTCCCGGGACGGCTTACGAGCAGTACTTC. This encodes CASSPGTAYEQYF.

V is TRBV19 and J is TRBJ1-2; 7 positions agree with TRBD1. CDR1 LNHDA and CDR2 SQIVND come from the germline V gene (reference sequence). The CDR3 is made up of 14 amino acids. The V gene end was trimmed by 8 bases and the J gene end by 1 base; junction bases not matched to a gene: 7. The CDR3 loop reads CASVGTELNYGYTF. The CDR3 DNA sequence: TGTGCCAGTGTCGGGACAGAACTTAACTATGGCTACACCTTC.

The J gene is TRBJ2-7, the V gene TRBV29-1; no clear D gene. V lost 7 bases to trimming and J lost 0 bases, with 13 bases between them. The CDR3 is made up of 13 amino acids. The germline V gene has CDR1 SQVTM and CDR2 ANQGSEA. The CDR3 reads CSAKPTASYEQYF. The CDR3 region has the DNA TGCAGCGCTAAACCGACTGCCTCCTACGAGCAGTACTTC.

The chain carries TRBV7-3 and TRBJ1-2, with D unresolved. This CDR3 is 14 amino acids long. Germline V gene sequence: CDR1 SGHTA, CDR2 FQGTGA. V was cut by 4 bases and J by 0 bases, with 9 bases left in between. The CDR3 DNA reads as TGTGCCAGCAGCTATACAAGCTCTAACTATGGCTACACCTTC. This codes for CASSYTSSNYGYTF.

In its sample, this clone was seen a few times. This rearrangement joins TRBV30 to TRBJ1-6; D is ambiguous. The V end was cut by 8 bases, the J end by 7 bases, with 12 bases between. Germline lookup yields CDR1 GTSNPN and CDR2 SVGIG (reference sequence). The CDR3 sequence is 12 residues long. This CDR3 is CAAKSMNSPLHF. The CDR3 coding sequence is TGTGCCGCGAAGTCTATGAATTCACCCCTCCACTTT. Drawing the rest from reference TRBV30 and TRBJ1-6, the complete variable domain is SQTIHQWPATLVQPVGSPLSLECTVEGTSNPNLYWYRQAAGRGLQLLFYSVGIGQISSEVPQNLSASRPQDRQFILSSKKLLLSDSGFYLCAAKSMNSPLHFGNGTRLTVT.

This chain joins TRBV5-4 and TRBJ1-1, with D possibly matching TRBD1 (6 bases). Germline-derived CDR1 and CDR2 are SGHNT and YYREEE (reference sequence). CDR3 length: 13 residues. V lost 1 base and J lost 3, with 7 bases in between. The CDR3 reads CASSLWTDTEAFF. The DNA of the CDR3 is TGTGCCAGCAGCTTGTGGACAGACACTGAAGCTTTCTTT.

The chain combines TRBV4-1 with TRBJ2-7, with D perhaps TRBD2 (7 bases). CDR1 is MGHRA, CDR2 YSYEKL, per germline. V was trimmed by 1 base and J by 2 bases, leaving 18 bases between them. The length of the CDR3 is 17 residues. The CDR3 sequence: CASSQGAGATSTYEQYF. The DNA for the CDR3 is TGCGCCAGCAGCCAAGGCGCGGGGGCAACTAGCACCTACGAGCAGTACTTC.

The chain combines TRBV5-1 with TRBJ1-1; D might be TRBD1 (6 bases). Per germline, CDR1 SGHRS and CDR2 YFSETQ. This CDR3 spans 15 amino acids. V lost 4 bases, J lost 4 bases, and 17 bases lay in between. The CDR3 spells CASSDPTGGSTEAFF. The DNA for the CDR3 is TGCGCCAGCAGCGACCCGACAGGCGGGAGCACTGAAGCTTTCTTT.

There are a few counts of this clone. This chain links TRBV5-1 with TRBJ1-1; no firm D call. This CDR3 region has 13 residues. Between the trimmed V and J ends, which lost 0 bases and 4 bases, there was a span of 7 bases. Per the germline V gene, CDR1 is SGHRS and CDR2 is YFSETQ. The CDR3 reads CASSLVSSTEAFF. CDR3 nucleotides: TGCGCCAGCAGCTTGGTGTCAAGCACTGAAGCTTTCTTT.

The chain carries TRBV27 and TRBJ2-7; 7 nucleotides match TRBD2. The germline V gene encodes CDR1 MNHEY and CDR2 SMNVEV (reference sequence). This CDR3 has 13 amino acids. After removal of 4 bases from V and 6 bases from J, the junction contained 6 bases not matched to a gene. The CDR3 loop reads CASSSIGEGEQYF. The CDR3 coding sequence is TGTGCCAGCAGTTCCATAGGGGAGGGCGAGCAGTACTTC.

V gene TRBV4-1 combines with J gene TRBJ1-2; D remains unclear. CDR1 and CDR2 (germline): MGHRA, YSYEKL. V was cut by 0 bases and J by 4 bases, with 15 bases left in between. This CDR3 is built from 16 residues. This CDR3 is CASSQEAGPTSYGYTF. CDR3 bases: TGCGCCAGCAGCCAAGAGGCAGGCCCAACCTCCTATGGCTACACCTTC.

This clone was observed a few times. The J gene is TRBJ2-5, the V gene TRBV4-2, with 9 bases matching TRBD2. Germline values: CDR1 LGHNA, CDR2 YNFKEQ. The CDR3 covers 17 residues. The V segment lost 0 bases and the J segment 5 bases; nucleotides outside the gene matches: 10. CDR3 nucleotide sequence: TGTGCCAGCAGCCAAGATCCCCCTAGCGGGGAGGCGGAGACCCAGTACTTC. Translated: CASSQDPPSGEAETQYF.

J is TRBJ2-7 and V is TRBV7-8, with no clear D. Germline loops: CDR1 SGHVS, CDR2 FQNEAQ. The V end was cut by 5 bases, the J end by 6 bases, with 17 bases between. There are 14 residues in the CDR3. CDR3 residues: CASSPSGSGSEQYF. CDR3 nucleotides: TGTGCCAGCAGCCCCTCCGGGTCTGGCTCCGAGCAGTACTTC.

The chain combines TRBV13 with TRBJ2-3; possible D gene TRBD1, 6 bases. CDR3 size: 15 residues. Trimming left V 1 base short and J 6 bases short, with 14 bases between. Germline CDR1 is PRHDT and CDR2 is FYEKMQ (reference sequence). The CDR3 spells CASSLENRASDTQYF. In nucleotides, the CDR3 is TGTGCCAGCAGCTTAGAGAACAGGGCCAGTGATACGCAGTATTTT.

This chain connects TRBV5-4 to TRBJ1-2; no reliable D call. The CDR3 is 15 residues long. Germline values: CDR1 SGHNT, CDR2 YYREEE (reference sequence). V shed 2 bases and J shed 2 bases, with 13 bases lying between them. In DNA, the CDR3 is TGTGCCAGCAGCTTCGACACCAATCAGAACTATGGCTACACCTTC. This translates into CASSFDTNQNYGYTF.